A single sample gave rise to the 5 T cell receptor beta chains below, sequenced in a study of cytomegalovirus exposure and HLA in healthy donors. Researchers ran the PCR with 60 Vbeta and 13 Jbeta primers. This table comes from immunoSEQ multiplex PCR, and its TCRdb copy is limited to in-frame clones, with some not included. Here the sample spans approximately 97,000 clones, roughly three quarters being singletons. Specimen: PBMCs. Receptors were obtained from a male donor in good health and CMV-seropositive.

This chain uses TRBV9 with TRBJ1-2; D is undetermined. Germline CDR1 is SGDLS and CDR2 is YYNGEE. V gave up 0 bases and J gave up 6 bases, with 9 bases separating them. The CDR3 runs 13 residues. This chain's CDR3 is CASSVGSGNGYTF. The CDR3 DNA reads TGTGCCAGCAGCGTAGGGTCGGGGAATGGCTACACCTTC.

This clone occurred once. This rearrangement joins TRBV6-1 to TRBJ1-6; 8 nucleotides match TRBD1. The germline gives CDR1 MNHNS, CDR2 SASEGT. Trimming cost V 0 bases and J 8 bases; bases outside gene matches: 3. This CDR3 comprises 15 residues. The CDR3 DNA is TGTGCCAGCAGTGAAGCAACAGGGGGGTATTCACCCCTCCACTTT. It specifies CASSEATGGYSPLHF.

This clone has a handful of counts. This chain uses TRBV5-4 with TRBJ1-1, with D maybe TRBD1 (6 bases). Per the germline V gene, CDR1 is SGHNT and CDR2 is YYREEE (reference sequence). This CDR3 is built from 12 residues. The V end was cut by 4 bases, the J end by 7 bases, with 11 bases between. The DNA for the CDR3 is TGTGCCAGCAGCGTCGGGACACTTGAAGCTTTCTTT. Translating it yields CASSVGTLEAFF.

The chain employs TRBV2 and TRBJ1-2, with 10 bases that match TRBD1. The CDR3 loop spans 14 amino acids. J lost 4 bases, V lost 6 bases, and 5 bases had no gene match. Germline CDR1 and CDR2: SNHLY and FYNNEI. The CDR3 loop is CASSRDRGAYGYTF. CDR3 in DNA: TGTGCCAGCAGCCGGGACAGGGGAGCCTATGGCTACACCTTC. Full variable domain (rest looked up from reference TRBV2 and TRBJ1-2): EPEVTQTPSHQVTQMGQEVILRCVPISNHLYFYWYRQILGQKVEFLVSFYNNEISEKSEIFDDQFSVERPDGSNFTLKIRSTKLEDSAMYFCASSRDRGAYGYTFGSGTRLTVV.

The CDR3 protein is CASSGGTAGQPQHF. Written as DNA, the CDR3 is TGTGCCAGCAGCGGGGGTACAGCGGGGCAGCCCCAGCATTTT. The V call is TRBV7-2, the J call TRBJ1-5; maybe TRBD1 (5 bases). This CDR3 spans 14 amino acids. The germline gives CDR1 SGHTA, CDR2 FQGNSA. With 5 bases removed from V and 7 bases from J, the gap between germline ends came to 15 bases.